Listed here are 6 T cell receptor beta chains from one sample, sequenced in a study of blood T cell repertoires in COVID-19. Libraries were prepared by immunoSEQ multiplex PCR; TCRdb keeps only in-frame clonotypes and omits some of them. The table has about 440,000 clones, 75% to 90% seen once; the top ten hold roughly 4%. The sample was peripheral blood. The origin of the receptors is a woman in her 30s with acute or convalescent COVID-19.

The rearrangement uses TRBV19 and TRBJ2-1; 13 bases align to TRBD2. Germline lookup yields CDR1 LNHDA and CDR2 SQIVND (reference sequence). The CDR3 runs 18 residues. After removal of 4 bases from V and 9 bases from J, the junction contained 15 bases not matched to a gene. The CDR3 region has the DNA TGTGCCAGTAGTAAACCGGGACTAGCGGGGACCAGGTACTGTGAGCAGTTCTTC. It yields the protein CASSKPGLAGTRYCEQFF.

The table lists this clone with a count of one. The J gene is TRBJ1-6, the V gene TRBV19; no clear D gene. CDR1 is LNHDA and CDR2 is SQIVND in the germline V gene (reference sequence). This CDR3 has 13 residues. V shed 5 bases and J shed 5 bases, with 7 bases lying between them. DNA of the CDR3: TGTGCCAGTAGTTATATAGATAATTCACCCCTCCACTTT. Its translation is CASSYIDNSPLHF. The whole variable domain, remainder taken from reference TRBV19 and TRBJ1-6, is DGGITQSPKYLFRKEGQNVTLSCEQNLNHDAMYWYRQDPGQGLRLIYYSQIVNDFQKGDIAEGYSVSREKKESFPLTVTSAQKNPTAFYLCASSYIDNSPLHFGNGTRLTVT.

For the CDR3, the DNA is TGTGCCAGCAGCTTCAACACAAGGGGAACTGAAGCTTTCTTT. Its protein is CASSFNTRGTEAFF. This chain links TRBV13 with TRBJ1-1; weak D call: TRBD1 (5 bases). The CDR3 consists of 14 residues. V lost 3 bases and J 5 bases, leaving 13 bases between the germline ends. Germline values: CDR1 PRHDT, CDR2 FYEKMQ (reference sequence).

The rearrangement uses TRBV15 and TRBJ2-2, with no clear D. Germline assignment: CDR1 LNHNV and CDR2 YYDKDF (reference sequence). The germline V and J ends were trimmed by 0 bases and 8 bases, with 13 bases remaining between them. The CDR3 spans 15 residues. The CDR3 loop is CATSREGPRIGELFF. As DNA, the CDR3 is TGTGCCACCAGCAGAGAGGGCCCAAGGATAGGGGAGCTGTTTTTT.

The chain couples TRBV6-5 to TRBJ1-5, with TRBD1 identical over 8 bases. After removal of 7 bases from V and 6 bases from J, the junction contained 8 bases not matched to a gene. Germline CDR1 and CDR2: MNHEY and SVGAGI. This CDR3 has 14 residues. The DNA of the CDR3 is TGTGCCAGCAACCCGGACAGGGTGGGTCAGCCCCAGCATTTT. Protein sequence: CASNPDRVGQPQHF.

CDR3 protein: CSASERGLSKNIQYF. The DNA for the CDR3 is TGCAGTGCTAGTGAGCGGGGGCTGTCGAAAAACATTCAGTACTTC. The V and J genes are TRBV20-1 and TRBJ2-4; 8 bases agree with TRBD2. Germline-derived CDR1 and CDR2 are DFQATT and SNEGSKA (reference sequence). This CDR3 has 15 amino acids. J was trimmed by 4 bases and V by 3 bases; bases with no gene match: 8.